These 10 T cell receptor beta chains were all obtained from the same sample, sequenced in a study of OX40 agonist ivuxolimab in advanced cancers. Only in-frame clones appear in the TCRdb table, and some are missing; sequencing was by immunoSEQ multiplex PCR. The sample contains some 7,000 clones, 60% to 85% of which appear only once. Sequencing used CD4+ or CD8+ T cells sorted from blood, obtained in a trial of the OX40 agonist ivuxolimab. The receptor source for this set is an adult with an advanced solid tumor such as melanoma, head and neck, liver or kidney cancer.

Notes on this clone: At one of its ends the junction is not consistent with the germline gene, which may arise from a read error. The rearrangement links TRBV27 to TRBJ2-4; tentative D call: TRBD2 (5 bases). Germline-derived CDR1 and CDR2 are MNHEY and SMNVEV (reference sequence). The CDR3 is made up of 15 amino acids. Here the CDR3 reads CASSLSRGAKNIQYF. For the CDR3, the DNA is TGTGCCAGCAGTCTATCACGGGGAGCCAAAAACATTCAGTACTTC.

By its share, this clone is medium-sized. The chain recombines TRBV18 with TRBJ1-6, with D hard to call. V gave up 6 bases and J gave up 0 bases, with 12 bases separating them. The CDR3 is 16 amino acids. Germline CDR1 reads KGHSH; CDR2 reads LQKENI. The CDR3 is CASSSGRFSYNSPLHF. The CDR3 region has the DNA TGTGCCAGCTCGTCTGGGAGGTTCTCCTATAATTCACCCCTCCACTTT. The variable domain in full, with the rest retrieved from reference TRBV18 and TRBJ1-6, is NAGVMQNPRHLVRRRGQEARLRCSPMKGHSHVYWYRQLPEEGLKFMVYLQKENIIDESGMPKERFSAEFPKEGPSILRIQQVVRGDSAAYFCASSSGRFSYNSPLHFGNGTRLTVT.

The chain carries TRBV29-1 and TRBJ1-1; D not certain. The CDR3 is 11 residues long. Germline V gene lookup returns CDR1 SQVTM and CDR2 ANQGSEA. Trimming left V 0 bases short and J 5 bases short, with 4 bases between. The CDR3 sequence: CSVEDLTEAFF. CDR3 bases: TGCAGCGTTGAAGATTTAACTGAAGCTTTCTTT.

The rearrangement uses TRBV6-5 and TRBJ1-4; 7 bases are shared with TRBD1. Trimming took 5 bases from V and 10 from J; bases not matched to a gene: 10. The CDR3 is 14 residues long. Germline CDR1 and CDR2: MNHEY and SVGAGI. The CDR3 DNA reads TGTGCCAGCAGTGACGACAGGGATTCTGGAAAACTGTTTTTT. This gives the protein CASSDDRDSGKLFF.

This chain connects TRBV27 to TRBJ2-3; D remains ambiguous. The CDR3 has 14 amino acids. V was trimmed by 2 bases and J by 2 bases, leaving 8 bases between them. The germline V gene encodes CDR1 MNHEY and CDR2 SMNVEV (reference sequence). CDR3 in amino acids: CASSLIFHTDTQYF. CDR3 DNA: TGTGCCAGCAGTTTAATCTTCCACACAGATACGCAGTATTTT.

This clone was detected only a few times. The chain joins TRBV5-6 to TRBJ1-1; D unclear. Germline lookup yields CDR1 SGHDT and CDR2 YYEEEE. V was clipped by 6 bases and J by 4 bases, with 16 bases between them. The CDR3 has 14 residues. CDR3 DNA: TGTGCCAGCACGCCGTCGGGATCAGGCACTGAAGCTTTCTTT. It translates to CASTPSGSGTEAFF.

The CDR3 nucleotides read TGCGCCAGCAGCTTCTCAGGTACTAGCGGGCACACAGATACGCAGTATTTT. Translated, it gives CASSFSGTSGHTDTQYF. This sequence joins TRBV5-1 and TRBJ2-3; 9 positions agree with TRBD2. Germline V gene sequence: CDR1 SGHRS, CDR2 YFSETQ. Germline trimming cut 2 bases from V and 2 bases from J; bases unmatched to any gene: 9. The CDR3 sequence is 17 residues long.

This clone was detected a few times. DNA of the CDR3: TGTGCCAGCAGCTTGTCTGAGTACTACGAGCAGTACTTC. As protein: CASSLSEYYEQYF. V and J are TRBV5-5 and TRBJ2-7; D is ambiguous. Trimming took 1 base from V and 3 from J, leaving 8 bases between them. Germline V gene sequence: CDR1 SGHKS, CDR2 YYEKEE (reference sequence). This CDR3 comprises 13 residues.

This clone was counted once. The chain combines TRBV19 with TRBJ2-7; D unresolved. V was trimmed by 1 base and J by 4 bases, leaving 8 bases between them. The CDR3 extends over 13 amino acids. Germline V gives CDR1 LNHDA, CDR2 SQIVND (reference sequence). The CDR3 protein is CASSIGSYYEQYF. The CDR3 coding sequence is TGTGCCAGTAGTATAGGGAGCTATTACGAGCAGTACTTC.

The chain uses TRBV11-2 and TRBJ2-5; D might be TRBD1 (6 bases). CDR1 and CDR2 from the germline V gene are SGHAT and FQNNGV. V dropped 5 bases and J dropped 7 bases, with 8 bases sitting between them. The CDR3 extends over 11 amino acids. CDR3 in amino acids: CASSTTGTQYF. In DNA form, the CDR3 reads TGTGCCAGCAGCACGACAGGGACCCAGTACTTC.